This T cell receptor (beta chain) is drawn from a study of CD8 T cells in ankylosing spondylitis. Study results and caveats: Significant enrichment of disease-linked clones was reported in matched ankylosing spondylitis synovial fluid. Seemingly distinctive of ankylosing spondylitis blood was a TCR beta motif formed by eight highly homologous variants.

About this clonotype itself: Antigen: not known.

Libraries for TCR beta were made by quantitative 5'-RACE with molecular barcodes. TCRdb analysed the 5' RACE reads with MiXCR anew, one entry per CDR3 protein. The sample consists of about 800,000 distinct CDR3 sequences, 12% of them appearing once. Trimming stripped 5 bases from V and 4 bases from J, with 12 bases between. Germline-derived CDR1 and CDR2 are SNHLY and FYNNEI. CDR3 length: 15 amino acids. V is TRBV2 and J is TRBJ2-6; D unresolved. Sequencing was done on a sample of blood, either unsorted or a sorted T cell fraction (not recorded which). This TCR was recovered from a male donor with ankylosing spondylitis. The CDR3 is CASSRHSVGANVLTF. The CDR3 nucleotides read TGTGCCAGCAGTCGGCACTCGGTGGGGGCCAACGTCCTGACTTTC.